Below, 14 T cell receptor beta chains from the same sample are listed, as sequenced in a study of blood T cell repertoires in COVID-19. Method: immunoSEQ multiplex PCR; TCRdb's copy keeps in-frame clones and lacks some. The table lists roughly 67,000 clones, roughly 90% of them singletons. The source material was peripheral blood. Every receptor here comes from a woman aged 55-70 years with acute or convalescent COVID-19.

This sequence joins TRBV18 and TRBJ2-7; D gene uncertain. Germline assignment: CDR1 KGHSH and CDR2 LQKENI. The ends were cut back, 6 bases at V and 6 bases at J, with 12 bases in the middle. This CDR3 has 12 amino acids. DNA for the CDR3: TGTGCCAGCTCGCTACCGAACGGCGAGCAGTACGTC. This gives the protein CASSLPNGEQYV.

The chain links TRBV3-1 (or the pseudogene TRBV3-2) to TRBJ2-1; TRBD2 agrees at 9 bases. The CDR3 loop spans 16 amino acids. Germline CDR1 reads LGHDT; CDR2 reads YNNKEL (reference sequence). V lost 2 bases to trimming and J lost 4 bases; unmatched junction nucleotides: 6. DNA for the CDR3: TGTGCCAGCAGCCAAATGGCTAGCGGGACTTACAATGAGCAGTTCTTC. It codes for CASSQMASGTYNEQFF.

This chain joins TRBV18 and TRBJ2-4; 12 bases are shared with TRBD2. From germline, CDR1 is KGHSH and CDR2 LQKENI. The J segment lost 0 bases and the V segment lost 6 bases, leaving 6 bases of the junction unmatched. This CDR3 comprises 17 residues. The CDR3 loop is CASSQLAGGIAKNIQYF. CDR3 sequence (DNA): TGTGCCAGCTCGCAGCTAGCGGGAGGGATAGCCAAAAACATTCAGTACTTC.

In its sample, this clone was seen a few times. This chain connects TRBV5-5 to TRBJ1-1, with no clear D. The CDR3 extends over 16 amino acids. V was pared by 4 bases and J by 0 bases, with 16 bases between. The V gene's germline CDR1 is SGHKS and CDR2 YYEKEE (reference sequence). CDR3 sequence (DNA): TGTGCCAGCAGCCGATCGGCGGTCCTCCTGAACACTGAAGCTTTCTTT. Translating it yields CASSRSAVLLNTEAFF.

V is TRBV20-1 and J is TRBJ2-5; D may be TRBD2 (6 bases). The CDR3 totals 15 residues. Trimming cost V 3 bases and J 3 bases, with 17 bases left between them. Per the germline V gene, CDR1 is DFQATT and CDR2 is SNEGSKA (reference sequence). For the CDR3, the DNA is TGCAGTGCTAGTTCCGCAGTAGCGGTCAAAGAGACCCAGTACTTC. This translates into CSASSAVAVKETQYF.

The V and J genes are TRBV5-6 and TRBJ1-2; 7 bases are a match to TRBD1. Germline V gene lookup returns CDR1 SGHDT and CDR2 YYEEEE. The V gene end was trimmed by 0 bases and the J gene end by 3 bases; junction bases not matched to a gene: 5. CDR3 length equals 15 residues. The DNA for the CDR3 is TGTGCCAGCAGCTTGGCGTCAGGGGGTCACTATGGCTACACCTTC. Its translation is CASSLASGGHYGYTF.

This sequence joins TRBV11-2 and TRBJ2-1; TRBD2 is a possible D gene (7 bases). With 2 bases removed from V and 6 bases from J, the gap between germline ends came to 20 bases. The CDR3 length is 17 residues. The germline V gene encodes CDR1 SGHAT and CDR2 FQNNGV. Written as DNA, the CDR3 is TGTGCCAGCAGCTTACGCCCCTTAGGGGGGGGAGCCAATGAGCAGTTCTTC. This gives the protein CASSLRPLGGGANEQFF.

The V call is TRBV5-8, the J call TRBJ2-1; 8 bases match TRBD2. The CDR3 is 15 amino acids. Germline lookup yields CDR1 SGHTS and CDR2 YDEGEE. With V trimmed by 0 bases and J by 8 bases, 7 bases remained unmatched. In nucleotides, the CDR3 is TGTGCCAGCAGCTTGGGGCTAGCGGGCATCGATGAGCAGTTCTTC. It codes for CASSLGLAGIDEQFF.

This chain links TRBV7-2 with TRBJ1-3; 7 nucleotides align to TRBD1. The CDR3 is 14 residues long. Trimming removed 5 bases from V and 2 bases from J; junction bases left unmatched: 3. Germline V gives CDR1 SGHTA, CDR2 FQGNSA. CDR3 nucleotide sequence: TGTGCCAGCAGCCTGGGGACAGCTGGAAACACCATATATTTT. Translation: CASSLGTAGNTIYF. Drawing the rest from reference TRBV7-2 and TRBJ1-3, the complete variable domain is GAGVSQSPSNKVTEKGKDVELRCDPISGHTALYWYRQSLGQGLEFLIYFQGNSAPDKSGLPSDRFSAERTGGSVSTLTIQRTQQEDSAVYLCASSLGTAGNTIYFGEGSWLTVV.

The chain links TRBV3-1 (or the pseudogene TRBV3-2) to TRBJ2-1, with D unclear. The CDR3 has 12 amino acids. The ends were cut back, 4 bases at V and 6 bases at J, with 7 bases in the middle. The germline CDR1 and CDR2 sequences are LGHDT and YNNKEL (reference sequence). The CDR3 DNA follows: TGTGCCAGCAGCCGCGCCTTCAATGAGCAGTTCTTC. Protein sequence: CASSRAFNEQFF.

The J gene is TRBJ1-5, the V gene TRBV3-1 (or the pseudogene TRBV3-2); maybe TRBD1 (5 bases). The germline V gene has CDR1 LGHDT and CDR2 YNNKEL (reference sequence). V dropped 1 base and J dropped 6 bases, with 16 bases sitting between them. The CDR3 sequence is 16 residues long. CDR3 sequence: CASSQGGLTGGQPQHF. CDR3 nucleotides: TGTGCCAGCAGCCAAGGAGGTCTTACGGGGGGTCAGCCCCAGCATTTT.

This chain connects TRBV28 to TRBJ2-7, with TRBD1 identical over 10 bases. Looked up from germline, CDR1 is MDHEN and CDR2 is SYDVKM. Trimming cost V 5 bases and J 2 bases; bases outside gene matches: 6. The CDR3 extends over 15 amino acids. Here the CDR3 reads CASSETGGLAYEQYV. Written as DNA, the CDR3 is TGTGCCAGCAGTGAGACAGGGGGCCTAGCCTACGAGCAGTACGTC.

CDR3 in DNA: TGTGCCGTAGGACCTAGCAGTGGCACAGATACGCAGTATTTT. Translated, it gives CAVGPSSGTDTQYF. The chain links TRBV10-3 to TRBJ2-3; D perhaps matches TRBD2 (5 bases). V lost 11 bases to trimming and J lost 1 base, with 16 bases between them. In germline, CDR1 is ENHRY, CDR2 SYGVKD. CDR3 length: 14 amino acids.

This CDR3 is CASSPLRGPDEAFF. CDR3 in DNA: TGTGCCAGTAGTCCCCTCAGGGGGCCGGATGAAGCTTTCTTT. The chain links TRBV19 to TRBJ1-1; 8 positions agree with TRBD1. The CDR3 consists of 14 residues. With 5 bases clipped from V and 7 bases from J, the junction kept 9 bases outside the gene matches. The germline V gene encodes CDR1 LNHDA and CDR2 SQIVND (reference sequence).